Listed here is a single T cell receptor (beta chain). The data are from a study of cytomegalovirus exposure and HLA in healthy donors. PCR amplification relied on 60 Vbeta primers (plus 13 Jbeta primers). The method was immunoSEQ multiplex PCR; TCRdb's version includes in-frame clones alone and lacks a portion of them. The data contain 150,000 to 250,000 clones, 80% to 85% of them singletons. J gave up 3 bases and V 3 bases, and 5 bases lay outside the gene matches. The CDR3 is made up of 14 amino acids. The germline V gene encodes CDR1 SGHRS and CDR2 YFSETQ. The sequencing sample was made of PBMCs. V is TRBV5-1 and J is TRBJ1-1, with TRBD1 matching over 7 bases. This sequence was found in a woman between 45 and 65 years old in good health and CMV-seropositive. The CDR3 DNA is TGCGCCAGCAGCTCGGAGGGGGCGTACACTGAAGCTTTCTTT. It encodes CASSSEGAYTEAFF.